This entry concerns a single TCR beta chain. What this receptor recognizes is not known. No much larger clonotype is one base removed from it; base qualities were not supplied. Counted from cysteine to phenylalanine, this CDR3 has 13 amino acids. The retained sequence is limited to the CDR3, 39 bases, with the frame set at the first base. CDR1 and CDR2, per the germline V gene, are SGHTS and YDEGEE. V is reduced by 1 base and J by 3 bases, leaving a spacing of 7 bases between them. Whole blood was collected in K2EDTA tubes by collaborating institutions according to the institutions' own protocols. Collaborator samples were shipped for TCRbeta analysis as frozen whole blood, isolated PBMCs, or DNA extracted from either sample type. This entry is derived from a study of blood T cell repertoires in COVID-19 (dated by TCRdb to about 2020). General notes on the study: Collaborator samples came from the United States, Italy and Spain and covered acute and convalescent phases of COVID-19. The repertoires were released in a freely available public database intended as a resource for research on the immune response to SARS-CoV-2. Nearly every sample came with metadata listing a de-identified subject ID, COVID-19 status, age in years and sex. The material from the prospective study consisted of cDNA or gDNA derived from T cells, B-cell-depleted T cells, or PBMCs. Where available, HLA class I and class II types were taken from metadata supplied by the sample provider and were not determined by assay-based typing. The dataset comprised deeply sampled blood TCRbeta repertoires from subjects exposed to, actively infected with, or recovered from COVID-19. Samples were obtained from the ongoing ImmuneRACE study (first 160 participants) and from 1,254 subjects provided by 6 global collaborators. The research as a whole found: Clinical and demographic metadata were provided uncurated, with the amount varying by source and participant.

The immunoSEQ Assay, a bias-controlled multiplex PCR, was used to amplify TCRbeta CDR3 regions from genomic DNA. Per the authors' processing: Within the assay, amplification of reference gene primers was used to estimate how many nucleated cells each sample contained. To quantify the absolute abundance of each unique TCRbeta CDR3 rearrangement, sequence reads were collapsed and filtered. For each sample, productive Simpson clonality was calculated as the square root of Simpson's diversity index over productive rearrangements. TCRdb holds this immuneACCESS table with in-frame rearrangements only. Some clones are missing; in checked studies, unresolved V genes explain under half, and the rest has no known cause. That table gives V, J and clone size, and the DNA gave D and trimming. The sample records around 100,000 clones, roughly 90% of which are singletons. Around 6.9% of the sample lies in the top ten.

The clonotype comes from a man aged 25 to 40 in a cohort sampled during active COVID-19. Sequencing input: peripheral blood. Rearrangement joined TRBV5-8 to TRBJ1-1, with the identity of the D gene unclear. CDR3 protein: CASSLRLDTEAFF. DNA sequence: TGTGCCAGCAGCTTGAGACTGGACACTGAAGCTTTCTTT.